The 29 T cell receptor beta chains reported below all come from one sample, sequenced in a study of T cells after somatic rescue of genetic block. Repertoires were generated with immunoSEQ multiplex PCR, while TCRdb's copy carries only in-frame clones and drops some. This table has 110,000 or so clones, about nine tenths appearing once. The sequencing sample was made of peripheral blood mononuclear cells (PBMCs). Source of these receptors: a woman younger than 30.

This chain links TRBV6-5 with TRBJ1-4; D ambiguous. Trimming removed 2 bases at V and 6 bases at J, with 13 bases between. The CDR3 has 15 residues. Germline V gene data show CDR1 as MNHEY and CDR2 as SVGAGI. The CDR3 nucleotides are TGTGCCAGCAGTTACGGCGGTACTGGGGATGAAAAACTGTTTTTT. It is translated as CASSYGGTGDEKLFF.

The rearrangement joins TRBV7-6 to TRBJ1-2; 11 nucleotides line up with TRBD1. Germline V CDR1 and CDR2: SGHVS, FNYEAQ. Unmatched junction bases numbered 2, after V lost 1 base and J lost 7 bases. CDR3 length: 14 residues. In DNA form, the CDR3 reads TGTGCCAGCAGCTTAGACGGACAGGGGGCTGGCTACACCTTC. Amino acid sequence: CASSLDGQGAGYTF.

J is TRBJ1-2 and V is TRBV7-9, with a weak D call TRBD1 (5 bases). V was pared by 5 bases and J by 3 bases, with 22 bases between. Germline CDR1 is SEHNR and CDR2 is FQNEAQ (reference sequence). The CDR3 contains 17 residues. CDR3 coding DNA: TGTGCCAGCAGCCCGGGGCAGGCGAACCCCAAACACTATGGCTACACCTTC. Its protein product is CASSPGQANPKHYGYTF.

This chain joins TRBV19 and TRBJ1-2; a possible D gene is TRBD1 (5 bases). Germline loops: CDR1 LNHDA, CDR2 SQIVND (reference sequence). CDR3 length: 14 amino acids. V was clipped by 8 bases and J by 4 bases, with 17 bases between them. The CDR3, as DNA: TGTGCCAGTTCCGGGACCCCGAGGGTCTATGGCTACACCTTC. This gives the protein CASSGTPRVYGYTF. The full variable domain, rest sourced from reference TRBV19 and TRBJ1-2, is DGGITQSPKYLFRKEGQNVTLSCEQNLNHDAMYWYRQDPGQGLRLIYYSQIVNDFQKGDIAEGYSVSREKKESFPLTVTSAQKNPTAFYLCASSGTPRVYGYTFGSGTRLTVV.

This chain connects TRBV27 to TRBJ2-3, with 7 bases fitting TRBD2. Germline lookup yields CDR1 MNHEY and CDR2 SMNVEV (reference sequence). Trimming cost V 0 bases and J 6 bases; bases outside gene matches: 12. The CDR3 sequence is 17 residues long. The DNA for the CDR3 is TGTGCCAGCAGTTTATCCATCTCCAGGACTAGTTTTGATACGCAGTATTTT. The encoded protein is CASSLSISRTSFDTQYF.

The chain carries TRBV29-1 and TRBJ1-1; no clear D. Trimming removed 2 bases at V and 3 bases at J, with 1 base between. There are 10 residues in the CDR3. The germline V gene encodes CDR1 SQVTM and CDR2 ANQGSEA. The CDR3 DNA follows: TGCAGCGTTGAACACACTGAAGCTTTCTTT. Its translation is CSVEHTEAFF.

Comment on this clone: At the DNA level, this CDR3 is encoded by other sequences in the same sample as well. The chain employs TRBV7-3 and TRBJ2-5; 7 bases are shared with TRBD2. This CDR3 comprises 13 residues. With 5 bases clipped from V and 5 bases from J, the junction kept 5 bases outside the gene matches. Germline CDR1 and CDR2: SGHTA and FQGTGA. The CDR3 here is CASSPVGGETQYF. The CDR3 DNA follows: TGTGCCAGCAGCCCGGTGGGAGGGGAGACCCAGTACTTC.

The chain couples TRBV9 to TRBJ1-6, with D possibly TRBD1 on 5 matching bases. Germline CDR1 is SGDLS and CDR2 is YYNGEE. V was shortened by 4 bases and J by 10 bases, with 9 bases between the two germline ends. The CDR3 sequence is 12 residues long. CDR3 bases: TGTGCCAGCAGCCAGGGAGGATCACCCCTCCACTTT. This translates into CASSQGGSPLHF.

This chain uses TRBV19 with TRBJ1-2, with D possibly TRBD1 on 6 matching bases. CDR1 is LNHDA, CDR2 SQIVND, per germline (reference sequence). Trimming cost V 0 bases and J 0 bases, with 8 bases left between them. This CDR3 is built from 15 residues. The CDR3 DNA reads TGTGCCAGTAGTATAGACAGGGGAGCTAACTATGGCTACACCTTC. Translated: CASSIDRGANYGYTF.

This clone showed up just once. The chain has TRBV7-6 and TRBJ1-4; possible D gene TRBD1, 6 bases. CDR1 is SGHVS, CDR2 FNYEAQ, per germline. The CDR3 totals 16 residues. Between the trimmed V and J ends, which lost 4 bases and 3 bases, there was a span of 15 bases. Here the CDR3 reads CASSWRGRGANEKLFF. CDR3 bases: TGTGCCAGCAGCTGGAGAGGCAGGGGCGCTAATGAAAAACTGTTTTTT.

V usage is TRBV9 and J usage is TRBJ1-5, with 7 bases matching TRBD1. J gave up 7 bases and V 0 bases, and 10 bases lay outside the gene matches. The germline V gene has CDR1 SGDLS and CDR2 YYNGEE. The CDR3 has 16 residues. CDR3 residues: CASSVVPDRVHQPQHF. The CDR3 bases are TGTGCCAGCAGCGTAGTCCCAGACAGGGTTCACCAGCCCCAGCATTTT.

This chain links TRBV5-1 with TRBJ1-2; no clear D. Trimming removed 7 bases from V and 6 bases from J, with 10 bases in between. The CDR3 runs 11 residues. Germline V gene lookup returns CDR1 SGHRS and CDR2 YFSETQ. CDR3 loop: CASGWKDGYTF. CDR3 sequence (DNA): TGCGCCAGCGGATGGAAGGATGGCTACACCTTC.

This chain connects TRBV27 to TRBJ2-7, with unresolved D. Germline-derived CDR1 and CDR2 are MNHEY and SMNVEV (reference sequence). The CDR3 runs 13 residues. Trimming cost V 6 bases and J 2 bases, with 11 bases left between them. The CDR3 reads CASRRTATYEQYF. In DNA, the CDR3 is TGTGCCAGCAGGAGGACGGCAACCTACGAGCAGTACTTC.

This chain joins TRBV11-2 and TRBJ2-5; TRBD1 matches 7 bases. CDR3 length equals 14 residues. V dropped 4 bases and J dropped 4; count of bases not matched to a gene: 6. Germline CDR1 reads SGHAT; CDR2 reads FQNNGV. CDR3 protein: CASSSRQGGETQYF. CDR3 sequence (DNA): TGTGCCAGCAGCTCCCGACAGGGTGGAGAGACCCAGTACTTC.

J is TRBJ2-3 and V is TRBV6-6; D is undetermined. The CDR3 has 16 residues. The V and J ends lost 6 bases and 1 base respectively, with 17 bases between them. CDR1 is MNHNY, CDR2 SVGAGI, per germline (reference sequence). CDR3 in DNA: TGTGCCAGCAGCCCACCCCCCTCCACCGGCACAGATACGCAGTATTTT. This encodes CASSPPPSTGTDTQYF.

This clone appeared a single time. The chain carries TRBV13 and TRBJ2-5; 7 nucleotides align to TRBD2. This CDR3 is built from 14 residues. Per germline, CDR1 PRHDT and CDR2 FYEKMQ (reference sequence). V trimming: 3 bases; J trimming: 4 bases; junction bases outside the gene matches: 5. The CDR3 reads CASSFGGGRETQYF. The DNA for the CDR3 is TGTGCCAGCAGCTTTGGGGGAGGGCGAGAGACCCAGTACTTC.

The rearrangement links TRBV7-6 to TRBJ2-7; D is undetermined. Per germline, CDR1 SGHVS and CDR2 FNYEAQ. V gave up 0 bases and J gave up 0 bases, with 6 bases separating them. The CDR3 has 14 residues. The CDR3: CASSLAGSSYEQYF. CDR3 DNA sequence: TGTGCCAGCAGCTTAGCAGGAAGCTCCTACGAGCAGTACTTC.

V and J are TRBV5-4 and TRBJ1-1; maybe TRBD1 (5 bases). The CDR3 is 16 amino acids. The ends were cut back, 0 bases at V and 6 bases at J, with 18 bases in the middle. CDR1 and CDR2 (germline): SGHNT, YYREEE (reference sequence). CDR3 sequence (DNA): TGTGCCAGCAGCTTGGGACCCAGGGAAGGGCGCCCTGAAGCTTTCTTT. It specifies CASSLGPREGRPEAFF. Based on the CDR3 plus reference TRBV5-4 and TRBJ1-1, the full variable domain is ETGVTQSPTHLIKTRGQQVTLRCSSQSGHNTVSWYQQALGQGPQFIFQYYREEENGRGNFPPRFSGLQFPNYSSELNVNALELDDSALYLCASSLGPREGRPEAFFGQGTRLTVV.

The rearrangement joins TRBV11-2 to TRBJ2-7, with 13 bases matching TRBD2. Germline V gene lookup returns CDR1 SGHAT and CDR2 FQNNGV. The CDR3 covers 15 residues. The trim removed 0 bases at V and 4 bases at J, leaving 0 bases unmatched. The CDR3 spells CASSLEGLAGYEQYF. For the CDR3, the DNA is TGTGCCAGCAGCTTAGAGGGACTAGCGGGGTACGAGCAGTACTTC. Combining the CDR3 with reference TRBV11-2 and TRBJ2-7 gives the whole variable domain EAGVAQSPRYKIIEKRQSVAFWCNPISGHATLYWYQQILGQGPKLLIQFQNNGVVDDSQLPKDRFSAERLKGVDSTLKIQPAKLEDSAVYLCASSLEGLAGYEQYFGPGTRLTVT.

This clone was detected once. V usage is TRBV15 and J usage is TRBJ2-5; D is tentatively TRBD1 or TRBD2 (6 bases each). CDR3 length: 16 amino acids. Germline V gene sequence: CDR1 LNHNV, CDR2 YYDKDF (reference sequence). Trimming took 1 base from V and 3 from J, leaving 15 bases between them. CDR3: CATSRVGNGGKETQYF. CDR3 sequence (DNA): TGTGCCACCAGCAGAGTGGGCAACGGGGGCAAAGAGACCCAGTACTTC.

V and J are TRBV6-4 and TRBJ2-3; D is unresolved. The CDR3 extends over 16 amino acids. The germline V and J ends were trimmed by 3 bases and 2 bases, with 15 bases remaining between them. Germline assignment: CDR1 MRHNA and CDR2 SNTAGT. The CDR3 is CASSESQSSDTDTQYF. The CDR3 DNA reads TGTGCCAGCAGTGAATCCCAAAGCAGCGACACAGATACGCAGTATTTT.

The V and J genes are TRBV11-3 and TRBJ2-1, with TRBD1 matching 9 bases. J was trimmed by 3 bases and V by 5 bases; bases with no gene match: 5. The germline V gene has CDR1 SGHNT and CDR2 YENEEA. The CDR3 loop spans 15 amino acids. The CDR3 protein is CASSPETGGYNEQFF. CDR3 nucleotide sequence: TGTGCCAGCAGCCCTGAGACAGGGGGCTACAATGAGCAGTTCTTC.

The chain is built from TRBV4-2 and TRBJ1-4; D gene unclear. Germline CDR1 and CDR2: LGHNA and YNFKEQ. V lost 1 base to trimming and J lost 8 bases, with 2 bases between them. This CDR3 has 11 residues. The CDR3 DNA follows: TGTGCCAGCAGCCAAGGCGAAAAACTGTTTTTT. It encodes CASSQGEKLFF.

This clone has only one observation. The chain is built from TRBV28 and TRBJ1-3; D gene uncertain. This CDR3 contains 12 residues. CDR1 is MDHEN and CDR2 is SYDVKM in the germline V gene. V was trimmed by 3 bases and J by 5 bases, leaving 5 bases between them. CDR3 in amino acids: CASSFSRNTIYF. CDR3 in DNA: TGTGCCAGCAGTTTTAGTAGAAACACCATATATTTT.

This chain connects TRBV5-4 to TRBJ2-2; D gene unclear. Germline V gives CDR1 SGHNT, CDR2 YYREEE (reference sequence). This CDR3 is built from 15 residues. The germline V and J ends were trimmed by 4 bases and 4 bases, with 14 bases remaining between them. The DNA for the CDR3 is TGTGCCAGCAGCCAGGACCACTTCAGCACCGGGGAGCTGTTTTTT. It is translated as CASSQDHFSTGELFF.

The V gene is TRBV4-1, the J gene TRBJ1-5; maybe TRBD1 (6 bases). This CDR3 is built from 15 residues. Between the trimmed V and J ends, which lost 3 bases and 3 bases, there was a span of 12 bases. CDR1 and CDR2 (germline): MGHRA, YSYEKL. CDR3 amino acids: CASSQVQGYNQPQHF. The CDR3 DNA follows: TGCGCCAGCAGCCAGGTACAGGGTTACAATCAGCCCCAGCATTTT.

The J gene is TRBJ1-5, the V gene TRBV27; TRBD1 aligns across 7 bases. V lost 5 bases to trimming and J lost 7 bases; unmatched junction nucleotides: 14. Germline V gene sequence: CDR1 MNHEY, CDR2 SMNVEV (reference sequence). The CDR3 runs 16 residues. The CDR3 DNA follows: TGTGCCAGCAGTCCCCGACAGGGAAGAGGAGAGCAGCCCCAGCATTTT. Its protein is CASSPRQGRGEQPQHF.

The CDR3 DNA reads TGTGCCAGCAGCCCCATGGGGGCCTCTGGGGCCAACGTCCTGACTTTC. This translates into CASSPMGASGANVLTF. The chain carries TRBV7-3 and TRBJ2-6, with a weak D call TRBD1 (6 bases). Germline CDR1 and CDR2: SGHTA and FQGTGA. V was clipped by 5 bases and J by 0 bases, with 11 bases between them. The CDR3 loop spans 16 amino acids.

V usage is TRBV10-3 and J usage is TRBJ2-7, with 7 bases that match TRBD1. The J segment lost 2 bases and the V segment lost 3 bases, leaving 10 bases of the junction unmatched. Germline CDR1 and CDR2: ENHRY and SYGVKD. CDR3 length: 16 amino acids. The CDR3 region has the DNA TGTGCCATCAGTGACCTGAATACAGGGGCCGCCTACGAGCAGTACTTC. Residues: CAISDLNTGAAYEQYF.